The rows below give T cell receptor beta chains drawn from one sample of a study of blood T cells in healthy people across ages. TCRdb used MiXCR to reprocess the 5' RACE reads, holding one entry per CDR3 protein. The sample yields 590,000 or so distinct CDR3 sequences, around 31% seen once. Specimen: blood. All receptors derive from a woman aged 80 or older in good health. Each CDR3 is given with its conserved first and last residue. Each record gives: D gene, J gene, V gene, clone size, CDR3 DNA, CDR3 protein. D genes are given only for firm matches. For some rows the clone size is stated as once, few or many, or as a class when expanded; others skip it.

.,TRBJ2-2,TRBV7-2,few,TGTGCCAGCAGCCTACCGTGGGAACAGCACACCGGGGAGCTGTTTTTT,CASSLPWEQHTGELFF
.,TRBJ1-6,TRBV27,.,TGTGCCAGCAGTTTGAGGATGTATAATTCACCCCTCCACTTT,CASSLRMYNSPLHF
.,TRBJ1-5,TRBV7-2,many,TGTGCCAGCAGCCTTAGTGCAGGGCTCCATCAGCCCCAGCATTTT,CASSLSAGLHQPQHF
.,TRBJ1-2,TRBV25-1,many,TGTGCCAGCAGTGAATACGGAGAGCGGGGCTACACCTTC,CASSEYGERGYTF
.,TRBJ1-1,TRBV20-1,.,TGCAGTGCTAGAGTATTGAAGGCAGGGACAAGGGACACTGAAGCTTTCTTT,CSARVLKAGTRDTEAFF
TRBD2,TRBJ2-7,TRBV2,many,TGTGCCAGCAGTGAAATGCCTAGCGGGGGGGCCGGGGAGCAGTACTTC,CASSEMPSGGAGEQYF
.,TRBJ2-3,TRBV15,.,TGTGCCACGGGAGACAGGCGGGAGACAGATACGCAGTATTTT,CATGDRRETDTQYF
.,TRBJ1-2,TRBV24-1,.,TGTGCCACCGGGTTTCGACGGATGTATAGCTACACCTTC,CATGFRRMYSYTF
.,TRBJ2-7,TRBV5-1,.,TGCGCCAGCAGCTTGATATACGGGGACGAGCAGTACTTC,CASSLIYGDEQYF
TRBD1,TRBJ2-1,TRBV5-6,many,TGTGCCAGCAGGTACAGGGCAGGGGGTGAGCAGTTCTTC,CASRYRAGGEQFF
.,TRBJ1-2,TRBV4-3,many,TGCGCCAGCAGCCAAGGCTGGGGGAACTATGGCTACACCTTC,CASSQGWGNYGYTF
TRBD2,TRBJ2-4,TRBV7-2,few,TGTGCCAGCAGCTTGGCCGGGACTAGCGGGGGCTTCTCCTACAATGAGCAGTACTTC,CASSLAGTSGGFSYNEQYF
.,TRBJ1-2,TRBV20-1,.,TGCGCCATAGATTCAGACGGCTACACCTTC,CAIDSDGYTF
.,TRBJ1-1,TRBV20-1,.,TGCAGTGCTAGAGATCCAGGCAGGTACTCTGAAGCTTTCTTT,CSARDPGRYSEAFF
.,TRBJ2-3,TRBV5-6,many,TGTGCCAGCAGCTCCCCTCGCACAGATACGCAGTATTTT,CASSSPRTDTQYF
.,TRBJ2-3,TRBV20-1,many,TGCAGTGCTAGAACTCACTCGGGTACAGATACGCAGTATTTT,CSARTHSGTDTQYF
.,TRBJ2-1,TRBV11-2,many,TGTGCCAGCAGTCCTACAACTTCCCACAATGAGCAGTTCTTC,CASSPTTSHNEQFF
TRBD2,TRBJ2-7,TRBV20-1,many,TGCAGTGCTAGTCTGGGACTCAGCGGGACCTACGAGCAGTACTTC,CSASLGLSGTYEQYF
TRBD2,TRBJ2-3,TRBV12-3/TRBV12-4,many,TGTGCCAGCAGTTTAGGGGAGGGTCAAAATACGCAGTATTTT,CASSLGEGQNTQYF
TRBD2,TRBJ2-5,TRBV10-3,many,TGTGCCATCAGGAAAAGTAGCGGGGGTGGGGAAGAGACCCAGTACTTC,CAIRKSSGGGEETQYF
.,TRBJ2-7,TRBV4-1,many,TGCGCCAGCAGCCATCGGGGGCTGGAGCAGTACTTC,CASSHRGLEQYF
TRBD2,TRBJ2-1,TRBV7-2,.,TGTGCCAGCAACGCGGGGGGTGGGTCCTACAATGAGCAGTTCTTC,CASNAGGGSYNEQFF
TRBD1,TRBJ1-5,TRBV4-1,.,TGCGCCAGCAGCCAAGTCCAGGGGGTCAATCAGCCCCAGCATTTT,CASSQVQGVNQPQHF
.,TRBJ2-7,TRBV29-1,many,TGCAGCGTTGAATCAGGGTTGGGCGAGCAGTACTTC,CSVESGLGEQYF
TRBD1,TRBJ2-3,TRBV10-3,few,TGTGCCATCAGTTCCACGACAGGGGACCTCACAGATACGCAGTATTTT,CAISSTTGDLTDTQYF
.,TRBJ1-4,TRBV5-1,.,TGCGCCAGCAGCTCCGACGGATTGAATGAAAAACTGTTTTTT,CASSSDGLNEKLFF
.,TRBJ1-4,TRBV7-6,many,TGTGCCAGCAGCTTACCTTATAGGGGTAGAGATGAAAAACTGTTTTTT,CASSLPYRGRDEKLFF
TRBD2,TRBJ2-3,TRBV7-2,many,TGTGCCAGCAAAGGCGGGGGGGTAAGCACAGATACGCAGTATTTT,CASKGGGVSTDTQYF
.,TRBJ2-1,TRBV13,many,TGTGCCAGCAGCTTAGTCGACGTGGGGTCTTACAATGAGCAGTTCTTC,CASSLVDVGSYNEQFF
.,TRBJ1-2,TRBV6-5,.,TGTGCCAGCAGAAGAACAGCGGCTAACTATGGCTACACCTTC,CASRRTAANYGYTF
.,TRBJ2-5,TRBV19,.,TGTGCCAGTAGTATCGGGGGCACAGGGAGTCAAGAGACCCAGTACTTC,CASSIGGTGSQETQYF
TRBD1,TRBJ1-1,TRBV7-3,.,TGTGCCGGCAGCCCGAGGACAGGGAGCACTGAAGCTTTCTTT,CAGSPRTGSTEAFF
.,TRBJ2-1,TRBV12-3/TRBV12-4,.,TGTTCCAGCAACCGCGACGCCTCCTACAATGAGCAGTTCTTC,CSSNRDASYNEQFF
.,TRBJ2-1,TRBV18,many,TGTGCCAGCTCACCACCCTCCCAGTCCTACAATGAGCAGTTCTTC,CASSPPSQSYNEQFF
.,TRBJ2-3,TRBV28,many,TGTGCCAGCGGCGAGGCGGTAGATACGCAGTATTTT,CASGEAVDTQYF
.,TRBJ1-2,TRBV25-1,many,TGTGCCAGCAGTGAATTGTCCAGGGGAACATATGGCTACACCTTC,CASSELSRGTYGYTF
.,TRBJ1-1,TRBV6-1,few,TGTGCCATTAAAGGGGGATACACTGAAGCTTTCTTT,CAIKGGYTEAFF
.,TRBJ1-1,TRBV6-5,few,TGTGCCAGCAGGTCGTGGGCGAACACTGAAGCTTTCTTT,CASRSWANTEAFF
.,TRBJ2-7,TRBV27,many,TGTGCCAGCAGGCGGACAAGGGGAAGCTCCTACGAGCAGTACTTC,CASRRTRGSSYEQYF
TRBD2,TRBJ2-1,TRBV7-3,many,TGTGCCAGCAGCTTAGAGGGGACTAGCGGCTCCTATGAGCAGTTCTTC,CASSLEGTSGSYEQFF
.,TRBJ1-2,TRBV6-6,.,TGTGCCAGCAGTTACCTGGGACCCAATGGCTACACCTTC,CASSYLGPNGYTF
.,TRBJ1-2,TRBV30,.,TGTGCCTGCAACCAACGCCTTAACGGCTACACCTTC,CACNQRLNGYTF
.,TRBJ1-1,TRBV12-5,many,TGTGCTAGTGGTTTGGGGTACGGGGACACTGAAGCTTTCTTT,CASGLGYGDTEAFF
.,TRBJ1-2,TRBV20-1,many,TGCAGTGCTAGGCCCCTTTTAGGACTCGTTAGGGACTATGGCTACACCTTC,CSARPLLGLVRDYGYTF
.,TRBJ2-7,TRBV2,many,TGTGCCAGCAGTTTGGACCGTACCAGGGGCGAGCAGTACTTC,CASSLDRTRGEQYF
TRBD1,TRBJ1-2,TRBV29-1,many,TGCAGCGTTTGGACAGGGAACTATGGCTACACCTTC,CSVWTGNYGYTF
TRBD2,TRBJ2-3,TRBV20-1,many,TGCAGTGCTAGAGTTTCTAGCGGGTCCGATATAGATACGCAGTATTTT,CSARVSSGSDIDTQYF
.,TRBJ2-7,TRBV6-1,.,TGTGCCAGCAGTGAAGCCTTGACGGCTTACAATGAGCAGTACTTC,CASSEALTAYNEQYF
.,TRBJ2-1,TRBV7-2,many,TGTGCCAGCAGCCCCTTTTATGGGAGCTCCTACAATGAGCAGTTCTTC,CASSPFYGSSYNEQFF
.,TRBJ1-4,TRBV7-9,once,TGTGCCAGCACCCCATCGGGCTCCCATGAAAAACTGTTTTTT,CASTPSGSHEKLFF
.,TRBJ1-2,TRBV6-5,.,TGTGCCAGCAGAAGAAACCGGGGCGCCACAAACTATGGCTACACCTTC,CASRRNRGATNYGYTF
.,TRBJ2-3,TRBV2,many,TGTGCCAGCAGTGTAACGTTGACAGATACGCAGTATTTT,CASSVTLTDTQYF
.,TRBJ1-4,TRBV6-2/TRBV6-3,.,TGTGCCAGCAGTTTATACCGGGACGGTAATGAAAAACTGTTTTTT,CASSLYRDGNEKLFF
TRBD2,TRBJ2-1,TRBV6-5,once,TGTGCCAGCAGTTACGGGACTAGCGGGGGTTATGAGCAGTTCTTC,CASSYGTSGGYEQFF